This T cell receptor (beta chain) was captured by sequencing in a study of blood T cell repertoires in COVID-19. Study-wide background: The samples span acute and convalescent COVID-19 from the United States, Italy and Spain. T cells, B-cell-depleted T cells, or PBMCs supplied cDNA or gDNA.

Trimming shortened V by 3 bases and J by 0 bases, and 11 bases separated the two germline ends. The CDR3 covers 15 residues. Per the germline V gene, CDR1 is LGHNA and CDR2 is YSLEER. A few counts support this clone. In the study's own analysis: Reference gene primer amplification yielded estimated nucleated cell counts. Data came from immunoSEQ multiplex PCR; TCRdb stores just in-frame clones and leaves some out. The V and J calls and the clone size are those of that table, but D and trimming were determined from the DNA. The table has 250,000 or so clones, around 84% seen once. This chain uses TRBV4-3 with TRBJ1-2; no clear D gene. The sample consisted of peripheral blood. This receptor was identified in a man in his sixties with acute or convalescent COVID-19. CDR3 coding DNA: TGCGCCAGCAGCCAGGTGGCGGCAGCTAACTATGGCTACACCTTC. Translating it yields CASSQVAAANYGYTF.